This TCR beta chain was found in a study of blood T cell repertoires in COVID-19. At the level of the study: T cells, B-cell-depleted T cells, or PBMCs supplied cDNA or gDNA.

Cohort assignment relied on participant-reported clinical history. Germline CDR1 and CDR2: SGHRS and YFSETQ. V lost 5 bases to trimming and J lost 1 base, with 10 bases between them. The CDR3 consists of 14 residues. How the authors handled the data: Reference gene primer amplification in the assay estimated nucleated cell counts. Libraries were prepared by immunoSEQ multiplex PCR; TCRdb keeps only in-frame clonotypes and omits some of them. From that table come the V and J calls and clone size; the DNA was used to work out D and trimming. The table lists approximately 210,000 clones, 65% to 80% of them singletons.

The clonotype originates from a woman in her 50s with acute COVID-19. The chain couples TRBV5-1 to TRBJ1-3; possible D gene TRBD1, 6 bases. The sample was PBMCs or T cells enriched from blood (not recorded which). CDR3 in DNA: TGCGCCAGCAGTCCCGGACAGTCTGGAAACACCATATATTTT. Residues: CASSPGQSGNTIYF.